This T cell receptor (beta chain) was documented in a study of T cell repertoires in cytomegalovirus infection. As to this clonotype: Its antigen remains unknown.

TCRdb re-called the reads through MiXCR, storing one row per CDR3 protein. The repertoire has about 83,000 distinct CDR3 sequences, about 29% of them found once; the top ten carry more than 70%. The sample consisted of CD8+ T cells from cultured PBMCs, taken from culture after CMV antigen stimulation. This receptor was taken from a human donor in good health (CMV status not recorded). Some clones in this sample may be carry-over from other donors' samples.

The CDR3 DNA follows: TGTGCCAGCACCACGGGGGTTGGCGAGACCCAGTACTTC. It translates to CASTTGVGETQYF. V usage is TRBV6-6 and J usage is TRBJ2-5, with TRBD2 as a possible D gene (6 bases). The CDR3 loop spans 13 amino acids. Germline CDR1 reads MNHNY; CDR2 reads SVGAGI (reference sequence). V was cut by 7 bases and J by 5 bases, with 14 bases left in between.